These 5 T cell receptor delta chains were all obtained from the same sample, sequenced in a study of gamma-delta T cells after stem cell transplantation. TCRdb re-identified clones in the RT-PCR reads via CATT. The sample holds thousands of delta-chain clones; less than 20% are singletons and the top ten take roughly 13%. The sequenced sample was gamma-delta T cells. Receptors originate from a human donor. It is not recorded whose cells these are; they may come from a transplant donor. This table probably holds off-target reads from a library built for another chain.

This clone turned up a few times. The V gene is TRDV2, the J gene TRDJ1; 8 nucleotides align to TRDD3. CDR1 is GEAIGNYY, CDR2 EKD, per germline. This CDR3 region has 18 residues. V was clipped by 3 bases and J by 0 bases; unmatched bases: 14. The CDR3 loop is CACDSLGDLPSYTDKLIF. The CDR3 nucleotides read TGTGCCTGTGACTCGCTGGGGGACCTTCCCTCGTACACCGATAAACTCATCTTT.

The V call is TRDV2, the J call TRDJ1; 13 bases agree with TRDD3. CDR1 is GEAIGNYY and CDR2 is EKD in the germline V gene. V trimming: 3 bases; J trimming: 0 bases; junction bases outside the gene matches: 3. The CDR3 extends over 16 amino acids. The CDR3 DNA reads as TGTGCCTGTGACGGACTGGGGGATACGCACACCGATAAACTCATCTTT. It is translated as CACDGLGDTHTDKLIF.

The rearrangement joins TRDV2 to TRDJ1, with D tentatively TRDD3 (6 bases). CDR3 length equals 16 residues. Germline V gene lookup returns CDR1 GEAIGNYY and CDR2 EKD. Between the trimmed V and J ends, which lost 0 bases and 0 bases, there was a span of 13 bases. CDR3 region: CACDTVAGDHTDKLIF. CDR3 in DNA: TGTGCCTGTGACACCGTTGCTGGGGATCACACCGATAAACTCATCTTT.

The CDR3 DNA is TGTGCCTGTGACGCTACTGGGGGCCACGAAAGCTCCTGGGACACCCGACAGATGTTTTTC. Translated, it gives CACDATGGHESSWDTRQMFF. V usage is TRDV2 and J usage is TRDJ3; 8 bases are a match to TRDD3. Germline V gives CDR1 GEAIGNYY, CDR2 EKD. The J segment lost 0 bases and the V segment lost 3 bases, leaving 12 bases of the junction unmatched. The CDR3 covers 20 residues.

This clone was detected a few times. The V call is TRDV2, the J call TRDJ3, with TRDD3 matching 9 bases. Trimming removed 3 bases from V and 0 bases from J; junction bases left unmatched: 11. Germline CDR1 GEAIGNYY, CDR2 EKD. This CDR3 has 20 residues. CDR3 in DNA: TGTGCCTGTGACTCTCTACTGGGGGAGCATAGCTCCTGGGACACCCGACAGATGTTTTTC. This sequence encodes CACDSLLGEHSSWDTRQMFF.